This section outlines one T cell receptor (beta chain) sequence together with its context. Its antigen is not yet known. The input lacks base qualities; no much larger clone sits a single base away. These data are taken from a study of T cell responses to AZD1222 COVID-19 vaccine (dated by TCRdb to about 2021). A note on the overall study: A total of over 230 trial participants underwent TCR sequencing, of whom 207 received two doses of AZD1222 and approximately 25 received two doses of the MenACWY control vaccine. Enrollment into the trials was organized by age into subgroups of 18-55, 56-69 and 70-plus years, and those subgroups contained roughly 150, 30 and 60 TCR-sequenced participants, respectively.

In the paper's terms, the time point label means: about 28 days (+/-7) after the second vaccine dose. AZD1222 recipients given second doses at about 4 weeks or at about 12 weeks were pooled, since spike-specific TCR depth and breadth were not found to differ between the two schedules. Samples from vaccinated people were obtained from the UK trials COV001 and COV002, which included a single-blind randomized controlled phase 2/3 trial of AZD1222 (ChAdOx1 nCoV-19) in healthy adults. For TCRbeta chain sequencing, PBMC samples were collected from trial participants at day 0 and at day 28 after the second dose. The CDR3 regions of human TCRbeta chains were analyzed by immunosequencing. The paper's data handling went like this. Repertoire TCRs were matched against a reference library of SARS-CoV-2-specific TCRs generated with the MIRA antigen-specificity platform. Breadth was defined as the fraction of unique TCRs that were SARS-CoV-2-associated, and depth was defined as the fraction of total T cells that were SARS-CoV-2-associated. Using the MIRA data, each spike-specific TCR was assigned both to the spike region to which the TCR was reactive and to a CD4 or CD8 class. Log10-transformed breadth and depth values were compared by one-way ANOVA with Sidak's multiple comparisons tests. This immuneACCESS table, as held by TCRdb, lists in-frame sequences with V and J called but not all clones. Of the missing ones, under half trace to an unresolved V gene in checked studies; the others have no known cause. V, J and clone size derive from that table, while D and trimming were established from the DNA sequence. In this sample the table shows around 140,000 clones, roughly nine tenths of which occur a single time. 9% to 9.5% of the sample is taken by the ten largest.

The CDR3 holds 16 amino acids from the cysteine to the phenylalanine. The retained sequence is limited to the CDR3, 48 bases, with the frame set at the first base. V ends up 4 bases short and J 5 bases short, with an unmatched junction base count of 9. In the germline V gene, CDR1 corresponds to ENHRY and CDR2 to SYGVKD. On the study overall, not on this receptor specifically: No day 14 peak-response samples were available, so repertoires were characterized only after the peak T cell response. Reportedly, close to half of the unique spike-specific TCRs recognized epitopes lying outside the regions that are mutated in the B.1.351 and B.1.1.7 variants. In the small 56-69-year group, the increase in depth fell short of significance, most likely because of low power. Conclusions about previously exposed vaccinees were limited because only six or seven AZD1222 recipients were SARS-CoV-2 seropositive at baseline. A significant rise in spike-specific TCR breadth and depth was observed after two AZD1222 doses relative to day 0 and relative to MenACWY recipients. Participants were mostly white British and included more females than males, and it was suggested by the authors that clonal diversity may have been underestimated. Vaccine-associated CD4 TCRs spanned the whole spike protein, with dominant responses in regions 160-218 and 743-854.

This sample comprised peripheral blood, obtained 28 days after the second AZD1222 dose. The clonotype originates from an adult who received the AZD1222 COVID-19 vaccine. The rearranged segments are TRBV10-3 and TRBJ2-1; TRBD2 agrees with 9 junctional bases. The CDR3 amino acid sequence is: CAISGGLASSNNEQFF. The nucleotide sequence is given as TGTGCCATCAGTGGCGGACTAGCGTCTTCAAACAATGAGCAGTTCTTC.